A single sample is the source of the 3 T cell receptor beta chains below, sequenced in a study of CD8 T cells in Susac syndrome. After extraction with the RNeasy kit, roughly 0.45 to 1 ug of the RNA was reverse transcribed using random hexamers. TCRdb reprocessed the immunoSEQ multiplex PCR reads with MiXCR, giving one entry per CDR3 protein. The sample lists around 170,000 distinct CDR3 sequences; 94% were seen once. The sequencing sample was made of CD4+ T cells from PBMCs. The receptors stem from a human donor with Susac syndrome.

The chain links TRBV6-2 or TRBV6-3 to TRBJ1-5; a possible D gene is TRBD1 (5 bases). The CDR3 totals 14 residues. Germline V gene sequence: CDR1 MNHEY, CDR2 SVGEGT. Trimming took off 7 bases at V and 7 bases at J, with 17 bases between the two ends. The CDR3 nucleotides read TGTGCCAGCACCACCTCTTCCAGGGAGCAGCCCCAGCATTTT. Protein: CASTTSSREQPQHF.

The chain uses TRBV9 and TRBJ2-1, with 9 bases lining up with TRBD2. Germline V lookup: CDR1 SGDLS, CDR2 YYNGEE. V lost 0 bases, J lost 8 bases, and 9 bases stayed unmatched. The CDR3 consists of 16 residues. The CDR3 bases are TGTGCCAGCAGCGTAGGGGGCGGGGGGGCAATGGATGAGCAGTTCTTC. Translated: CASSVGGGGAMDEQFF.

The chain carries TRBV3-1 and TRBJ1-2; tentative D call: TRBD1 (6 bases). Per the germline V gene, CDR1 is LGHDT and CDR2 is YNNKEL (reference sequence). This CDR3 spans 13 amino acids. V lost 6 bases to trimming and J lost 6 bases, with 14 bases between them. The CDR3 region is CASRQSGTHGYTF. CDR3 in DNA: TGTGCCAGCAGACAATCCGGGACACATGGCTACACCTTC. Variable domain in full (rest from reference TRBV3-1 and TRBJ1-2): DTAVSQTPKYLVTQMGNDKSIKCEQNLGHDTMYWYKQDSKKFLKIMFSYNNKELIINETVPNRFSPKSPDKAHLNLHINSLELGDSAVYFCASRQSGTHGYTFGSGTRLTVV.